This TCR beta chain was found in a study of blood T cell repertoires in COVID-19. Turning to the study itself: The United States, Italy and Spain supplied acute and convalescent COVID-19 samples.

Assay: immunoSEQ multiplex PCR; the TCRdb copy retains only in-frame clones and omits some. The table shows approximately 70,000 clones, with 75% to 95% occurring only once. V lost 1 base and J 1 base, leaving 5 bases between the germline ends. Germline-derived CDR1 and CDR2 are SGDLS and YYNGEE. The CDR3 runs 13 residues. The receptor's source is a human donor with active COVID-19. The donor label of this sample is uncertain. The sample consisted of peripheral blood. The chain recombines TRBV9 with TRBJ1-1, with a tentative D call TRBD1 (5 bases). CDR3 region: CASSVQGNTEAFF. In nucleotides, the CDR3 is TGTGCCAGCAGCGTACAGGGGAACACTGAAGCTTTCTTT.